This TCR beta chain appears in the sequencing data of a study of blood T cell repertoires in COVID-19. The overall study: Collection of acute and convalescent COVID-19 samples took place in the United States, Italy and Spain. T cells, B-cell-depleted T cells, or PBMCs provided the cDNA or gDNA that served as material.

V dropped 0 bases and J dropped 6 bases, with 9 bases sitting between them. Germline V CDR1 and CDR2: ENHRY, SYGVKD. CDR3 length: 13 amino acids. This clone was observed once. TCRdb keeps only in-frame clones here, not all; method: immunoSEQ multiplex PCR. The top ten clones hold approximately 4.3% of a sample with roughly 230,000 clones, about nine tenths of them seen once. The sample comprised PBMCs or T cells enriched from blood (not recorded which). The clonotype was recovered from a woman aged 30 to 39 with acute COVID-19. The rearrangement links TRBV10-3 to TRBJ2-7; D remains ambiguous. CDR3: CAISESQSGEQYF. The DNA for the CDR3 is TGTGCCATCAGTGAGTCGCAATCGGGCGAGCAGTACTTC.